The rows below give T cell receptor beta chains drawn from one sample of a study of cytomegalovirus exposure and HLA in healthy donors. Here immunoSEQ multiplex PCR was the method, and the copy in TCRdb shows in-frame clones only, minus some. Of about 240,000 clones listed, around 85% are singletons. The sequenced sample consisted of PBMCs. These receptors all come from a woman aged 30 to 39 in good health and CMV-seropositive. Each CDR3 is given with its conserved first and last residue. D genes are given only for firm matches. The listing skips clone size in some rows; elsewhere it reads once, few, many or a size class.

V gene: TRBV5-1; D gene: TRBD1; J gene: TRBJ2-7; clone size: -; CDR3 DNA: TGCGCCAGCAGCCCACAGGGACAGGGGGCTGGGAACGAGCAGTACTTC; CDR3 protein: CASSPQGQGAGNEQYF
V gene: TRBV5-4; D gene: -; J gene: TRBJ2-4; clone size: once; CDR3 DNA: TGTGCCAGCAGCCCACAGCATCTAGCCAAAAACATTCAGTACTTC; CDR3 protein: CASSPQHLAKNIQYF
V gene: TRBV5-1; D gene: -; J gene: TRBJ2-3; clone size: -; CDR3 DNA: TGCGCCAGCAGTTCCAGGGGTGGCGGAGATACGCAGTATTTT; CDR3 protein: CASSSRGGGDTQYF
V gene: TRBV28; D gene: TRBD1; J gene: TRBJ2-5; clone size: -; CDR3 DNA: TGTGCCAGCAGTTACGGGACACAGGGGGCCCAAGAGACCCAGTACTTC; CDR3 protein: CASSYGTQGAQETQYF
V gene: TRBV7-2; D gene: -; J gene: TRBJ2-5; clone size: -; CDR3 DNA: TGTGCCAGCAGCTTATCAGGGGTCCAAGAGACCCAGTACTTC; CDR3 protein: CASSLSGVQETQYF
V gene: TRBV9; D gene: TRBD1; J gene: TRBJ1-2; clone size: -; CDR3 DNA: TGTGCCAGCAGCGAACGCCCGGACAGGGGGCGTCAGGGCTACACCTTC; CDR3 protein: CASSERPDRGRQGYTF
V gene: TRBV6-1; D gene: -; J gene: TRBJ2-1; clone size: -; CDR3 DNA: TGTGCCAGCGGTGGCGTACGATTTCACAATGAGCAGTTCTTC; CDR3 protein: CASGGVRFHNEQFF
V gene: TRBV18; D gene: TRBD1; J gene: TRBJ2-7; clone size: -; CDR3 DNA: TGTGCCAGCTCACCAGTTACAGGGGGGAGCTACGAGCAGTACTTC; CDR3 protein: CASSPVTGGSYEQYF
V gene: TRBV5-4; D gene: -; J gene: TRBJ2-7; clone size: -; CDR3 DNA: TGTGCCAGCAGCTTACCACAGGGTCCCGAGCAGTACTTC; CDR3 protein: CASSLPQGPEQYF
V gene: TRBV4-1; D gene: TRBD2; J gene: TRBJ2-7; clone size: -; CDR3 DNA: TGCGCCAGCAGCCTATTAGCGGGAGAACGAAACGAGCAGTACTTC; CDR3 protein: CASSLLAGERNEQYF
V gene: TRBV9; D gene: -; J gene: TRBJ1-1; clone size: -; CDR3 DNA: TGTGCCAGCAGCGGGAGACTCTCCAACACTGAAGCTTTCTTT; CDR3 protein: CASSGRLSNTEAFF
V gene: TRBV10-3; D gene: -; J gene: TRBJ1-5; clone size: -; CDR3 DNA: TGTGCCATCAGTAACAGGGAGGGCTATCAGCCCCAGCATTTT; CDR3 protein: CAISNREGYQPQHF
V gene: TRBV10-1; D gene: TRBD2; J gene: TRBJ2-1; clone size: -; CDR3 DNA: TGCGCCAGCAGCCTGGCGGGGGGATTCTCCTACAATGAGCAGTTCTTC; CDR3 protein: CASSLAGGFSYNEQFF
V gene: TRBV6-8; D gene: TRBD2; J gene: TRBJ2-1; clone size: -; CDR3 DNA: TGTGCCAGCAGTTACCCTGGAATGACTAGCGGGAGGGTTAGTTCTAATGAGCAGTTCTTC; CDR3 protein: CASSYPGMTSGRVSSNEQFF
V gene: TRBV5-1; D gene: -; J gene: TRBJ2-3; clone size: -; CDR3 DNA: TGCGCCAGCAGCTTGGGCGGCGGAGAAACTAGCACAGATACGCAGTATTTT; CDR3 protein: CASSLGGGETSTDTQYF
V gene: TRBV19; D gene: -; J gene: TRBJ2-7; clone size: -; CDR3 DNA: TGTGCCAGTAGCGGACCGGACTGGTCCTACGAGCAGTACTTC; CDR3 protein: CASSGPDWSYEQYF
V gene: TRBV10-2; D gene: -; J gene: TRBJ1-5; clone size: once; CDR3 DNA: TGCGCCAGCAGTGAGTTGGGAGGGGAGAGCAATCAGCCCCAGCATTTT; CDR3 protein: CASSELGGESNQPQHF
V gene: TRBV30; D gene: TRBD1; J gene: TRBJ1-4; clone size: -; CDR3 DNA: TGTGCCTGGAGTCGAAGCCGGGACAGGGTAAATGAAAAACTGTTTTTT; CDR3 protein: CAWSRSRDRVNEKLFF
V gene: TRBV5-6; D gene: -; J gene: TRBJ2-7; clone size: -; CDR3 DNA: TGTGCCAGCAGCCCTACAGGGGGAGGGCCCTACGAGCAGTACTTC; CDR3 protein: CASSPTGGGPYEQYF
V gene: TRBV5-1; D gene: -; J gene: TRBJ1-2; clone size: -; CDR3 DNA: TGCGCCAGCAGCTTGGTGGAGGGGCAGGAGGGCTACACCTTC; CDR3 protein: CASSLVEGQEGYTF
V gene: TRBV28; D gene: TRBD1; J gene: TRBJ1-2; clone size: -; CDR3 DNA: TGTGCCAGCAGTTTAGGGGCAGGGGGCTATGGCTACACCTTC; CDR3 protein: CASSLGAGGYGYTF
V gene: TRBV28; D gene: -; J gene: TRBJ1-5; clone size: -; CDR3 DNA: TGTGCCAGCAGTTTGGTCAGGGTGACTCAGCCCCAGCATTTT; CDR3 protein: CASSLVRVTQPQHF
V gene: TRBV11-2; D gene: -; J gene: TRBJ1-2; clone size: -; CDR3 DNA: TGTGCCAGCAGCCCCACCACAGGGAGGAGCGGGGATGGCTACACCTTC; CDR3 protein: CASSPTTGRSGDGYTF
V gene: TRBV5-1; D gene: -; J gene: TRBJ1-5; clone size: -; CDR3 DNA: TGCGCCAGCAGCCGCGGGGAGTATAGCAATCAGCCCCAGCATTTT; CDR3 protein: CASSRGEYSNQPQHF
V gene: TRBV5-1; D gene: TRBD2; J gene: TRBJ2-5; clone size: -; CDR3 DNA: TGCGCCAGCAGCTTGGCGCAGCGGGAGTACGGGACCCAGTACTTC; CDR3 protein: CASSLAQREYGTQYF
V gene: TRBV5-1; D gene: -; J gene: TRBJ1-2; clone size: -; CDR3 DNA: TGCGCCAGCAGCTCGGGTGATCCCCATGGCTACACCTTC; CDR3 protein: CASSSGDPHGYTF
V gene: TRBV20-1; D gene: -; J gene: TRBJ1-1; clone size: -; CDR3 DNA: TGCAGTGCTAGAGACCCGACTGAAGCTTTCTTT; CDR3 protein: CSARDPTEAFF
V gene: TRBV21-1; D gene: -; J gene: TRBJ2-7; clone size: -; CDR3 DNA: TGTGCCAGCAGCCCGGGGGGAGACGGCTCCTACGAGCAGTACTTC; CDR3 protein: CASSPGGDGSYEQYF
V gene: TRBV30; D gene: -; J gene: TRBJ1-3; clone size: -; CDR3 DNA: TGTGCCTGGAGTTTCGGTGCAAACACCATATATTTT; CDR3 protein: CAWSFGANTIYF
V gene: TRBV7-6; D gene: -; J gene: TRBJ1-1; clone size: -; CDR3 DNA: TGTGCCAGCAGCTTAGGACAGCCGAACACTGAAGCTTTCTTT; CDR3 protein: CASSLGQPNTEAFF
V gene: TRBV11-2; D gene: TRBD1; J gene: TRBJ2-3; clone size: -; CDR3 DNA: TGTGCCAGCAGCTCCCACGGGACAGGTGCTCTAATAGACACGCAGTATTTT; CDR3 protein: CASSSHGTGALIDTQYF
V gene: TRBV10-2; D gene: TRBD2; J gene: TRBJ2-1; clone size: -; CDR3 DNA: TGCGCCAGCACTAAGACTAGCGGGAGTGATAATGAGCAGTTCTTC; CDR3 protein: CASTKTSGSDNEQFF
V gene: TRBV5-5; D gene: -; J gene: TRBJ1-2; clone size: -; CDR3 DNA: TGTGCCAGCAGCTTAGGGCAGGGAATCTATGGCTACACCTTC; CDR3 protein: CASSLGQGIYGYTF
V gene: TRBV2; D gene: -; J gene: TRBJ2-7; clone size: -; CDR3 DNA: TGTGCCAGCAGTTTCCCAGGGGAAGGCTCCTACGAGCAGTACTTC; CDR3 protein: CASSFPGEGSYEQYF
V gene: TRBV5-1; D gene: TRBD2; J gene: TRBJ2-3; clone size: -; CDR3 DNA: TGCGCCAGCAGCGTGCTAGCGGGAGGGAGCACAGATACGCAGTATTTT; CDR3 protein: CASSVLAGGSTDTQYF
V gene: TRBV7-2; D gene: -; J gene: TRBJ2-1; clone size: -; CDR3 DNA: TGTGCCAGCAGCTTATTACGGGGAAAAAACTCCTACAATGAGCAGTTCTTC; CDR3 protein: CASSLLRGKNSYNEQFF
V gene: TRBV6-6; D gene: -; J gene: TRBJ2-7; clone size: few; CDR3 DNA: TGTGCCAGCAGGAGCATGCACAGGGTAGGCGAGCAGTACTTC; CDR3 protein: CASRSMHRVGEQYF
V gene: TRBV18; D gene: TRBD2; J gene: TRBJ2-7; clone size: -; CDR3 DNA: TGTGCCAGCTCACCCCGACTAGCGGGAGACCACGAGCAGTACTTC; CDR3 protein: CASSPRLAGDHEQYF
V gene: TRBV7-8; D gene: TRBD2; J gene: TRBJ2-7; clone size: -; CDR3 DNA: TGTGCCAGCGGCCTTTTAGCGGTGGCGGGAGCCTCCTACGAGCAGTACTTC; CDR3 protein: CASGLLAVAGASYEQYF
V gene: TRBV5-1; D gene: -; J gene: TRBJ1-1; clone size: once; CDR3 DNA: TGCGCCAGCACAGGGGAGTCGACTGAAGCTTTCTTT; CDR3 protein: CASTGESTEAFF
V gene: TRBV10-1; D gene: TRBD2; J gene: TRBJ2-7; clone size: -; CDR3 DNA: TGCGCCAGCAGAAATACTAGCGGGGCGCTCCAGCAGTACTTC; CDR3 protein: CASRNTSGALQQYF
V gene: TRBV30; D gene: -; J gene: TRBJ2-7; clone size: -; CDR3 DNA: TGTGCCTGGAGTGTACTGGGCAGGGCAACATACTACGAGCAGTACTTC; CDR3 protein: CAWSVLGRATYYEQYF
V gene: TRBV14; D gene: TRBD2; J gene: TRBJ2-1; clone size: -; CDR3 DNA: TGTGCCAGCAGCCAACTAGCGGACTTTTACAATGAGCAGTTCTTC; CDR3 protein: CASSQLADFYNEQFF
V gene: TRBV25-1; D gene: -; J gene: TRBJ2-3; clone size: -; CDR3 DNA: TGTGCCAGCAGTGAAAGGGGGAAAAGGCCGGATACGCAGTATTTT; CDR3 protein: CASSERGKRPDTQYF
V gene: TRBV7-8; D gene: TRBD2; J gene: TRBJ2-5; clone size: -; CDR3 DNA: TGTGCCAGCAGCTTAGGTGGGAGGGTAGAGACCCAGTACTTC; CDR3 protein: CASSLGGRVETQYF
V gene: TRBV29-1; D gene: -; J gene: TRBJ2-7; clone size: -; CDR3 DNA: TGCAGCGTTGTTATAGGTAGCGGCCCATACGAGCAGTACTTC; CDR3 protein: CSVVIGSGPYEQYF
V gene: TRBV6-5; D gene: -; J gene: TRBJ2-2; clone size: -; CDR3 DNA: TGTGCCAGCAGTTACGCCTGGGGGCCGGCGGCCGGGGAGCTGTTTTTT; CDR3 protein: CASSYAWGPAAGELFF
V gene: TRBV28; D gene: TRBD1; J gene: TRBJ2-2; clone size: -; CDR3 DNA: TGTGCCAGCAGTTTATGGACAGGGGCCACCGGGGAGCTGTTTTTT; CDR3 protein: CASSLWTGATGELFF
V gene: TRBV7-6; D gene: TRBD2; J gene: TRBJ2-7; clone size: -; CDR3 DNA: TGTGCCAGCAGCTTAGGTAGCGGGACTACCTACGAGCAGTACTTC; CDR3 protein: CASSLGSGTTYEQYF
V gene: TRBV5-5; D gene: TRBD1; J gene: TRBJ1-1; clone size: -; CDR3 DNA: TGTGCCAGCAGCTCCTATAGGGGACAGGGGACTTTGAACACTGAAGCTTTCTTT; CDR3 protein: CASSSYRGQGTLNTEAFF
V gene: TRBV7-2; D gene: TRBD1; J gene: TRBJ1-4; clone size: -; CDR3 DNA: TGTGCCAGCAGCTTAGGCAGGGGGAAAGCTAATGAAAAACTGTTTTTT; CDR3 protein: CASSLGRGKANEKLFF
V gene: TRBV5-1; D gene: -; J gene: TRBJ1-2; clone size: once; CDR3 DNA: TGCGCCAGCAGGACGGGGGGCGTTGGTGGCTACACCTTC; CDR3 protein: CASRTGGVGGYTF
V gene: TRBV5-6; D gene: -; J gene: TRBJ1-4; clone size: once; CDR3 DNA: TGTGCCAGCAGCCGGTCGGGGGAATTGCGTGAAAAACTGTTTTTT; CDR3 protein: CASSRSGELREKLFF
V gene: TRBV6-5; D gene: TRBD1; J gene: TRBJ2-3; clone size: -; CDR3 DNA: TGTGCCAGCAGTCGACAGGGGGCAACAGATACGCAGTATTTT; CDR3 protein: CASSRQGATDTQYF
V gene: TRBV6-6; D gene: -; J gene: TRBJ1-2; clone size: -; CDR3 DNA: TGTGCCAGCAGTCTCCCAGGGTCACGGGGCTACACCTTC; CDR3 protein: CASSLPGSRGYTF
V gene: TRBV30; D gene: TRBD1; J gene: TRBJ2-3; clone size: -; CDR3 DNA: TGTGCCTGGATCCCCTTCCAGGGGGTGACAGATACGCAGTATTTT; CDR3 protein: CAWIPFQGVTDTQYF
V gene: TRBV18; D gene: TRBD1; J gene: TRBJ1-2; clone size: few; CDR3 DNA: TGTGCCAGCTCACCAAGTAGACAGGGTTCCTATGGCTACACCTTC; CDR3 protein: CASSPSRQGSYGYTF